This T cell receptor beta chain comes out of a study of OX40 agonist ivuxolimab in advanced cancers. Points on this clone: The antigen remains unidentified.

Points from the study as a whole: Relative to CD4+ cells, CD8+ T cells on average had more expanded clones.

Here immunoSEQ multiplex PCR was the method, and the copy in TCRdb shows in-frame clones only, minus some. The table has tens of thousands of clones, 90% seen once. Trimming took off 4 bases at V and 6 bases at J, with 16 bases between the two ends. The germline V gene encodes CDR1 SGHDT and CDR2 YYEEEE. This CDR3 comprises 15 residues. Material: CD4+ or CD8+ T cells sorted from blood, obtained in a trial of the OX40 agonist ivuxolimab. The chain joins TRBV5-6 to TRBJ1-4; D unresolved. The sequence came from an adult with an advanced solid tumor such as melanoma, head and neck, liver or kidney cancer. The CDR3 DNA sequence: TGTGCCAGCAGCCCGGAGCGGGCGCGGCATGAAAAACTGTTTTTT. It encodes CASSPERARHEKLFF. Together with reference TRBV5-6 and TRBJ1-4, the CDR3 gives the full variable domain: DAGVTQSPTHLIKTRGQQVTLRCSPKSGHDTVSWYQQALGQGPQFIFQYYEEEERQRGNFPDRFSGHQFPNYSSELNVNALLLGDSALYLCASSPERARHEKLFFGSGTQLSVL.